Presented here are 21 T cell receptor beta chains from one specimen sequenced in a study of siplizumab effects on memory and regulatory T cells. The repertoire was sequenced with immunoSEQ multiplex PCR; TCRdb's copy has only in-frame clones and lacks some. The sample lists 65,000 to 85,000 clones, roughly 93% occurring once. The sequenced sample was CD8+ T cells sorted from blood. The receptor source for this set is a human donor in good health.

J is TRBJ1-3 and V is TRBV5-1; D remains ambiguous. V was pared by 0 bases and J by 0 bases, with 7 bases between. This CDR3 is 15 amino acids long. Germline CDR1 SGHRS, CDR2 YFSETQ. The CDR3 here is CASSLDGNSGNTIYF. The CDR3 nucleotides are TGCGCCAGCAGCTTGGACGGGAACTCTGGAAACACCATATATTTT.

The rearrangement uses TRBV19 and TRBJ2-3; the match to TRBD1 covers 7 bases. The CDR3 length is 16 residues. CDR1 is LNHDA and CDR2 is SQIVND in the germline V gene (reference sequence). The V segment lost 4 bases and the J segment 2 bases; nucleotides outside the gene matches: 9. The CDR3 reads CASSTHDRADTDTQYF. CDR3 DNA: TGTGCCAGTAGTACGCACGACAGGGCGGACACAGATACGCAGTATTTT.

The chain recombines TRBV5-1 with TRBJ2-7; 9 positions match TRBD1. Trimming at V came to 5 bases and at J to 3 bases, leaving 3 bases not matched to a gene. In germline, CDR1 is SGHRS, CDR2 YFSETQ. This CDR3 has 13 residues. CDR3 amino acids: CASRDRGSYEQYF. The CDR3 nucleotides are TGCGCCAGCAGGGACAGGGGAAGCTACGAGCAGTACTTC. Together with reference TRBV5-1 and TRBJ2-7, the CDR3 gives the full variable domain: KAGVTQTPRYLIKTRGQQVTLSCSPISGHRSVSWYQQTPGQGLQFLFEYFSETQRNKGNFPGRFSGRQFSNSRSEMNVSTLELGDSALYLCASRDRGSYEQYFGPGTRLTVT.

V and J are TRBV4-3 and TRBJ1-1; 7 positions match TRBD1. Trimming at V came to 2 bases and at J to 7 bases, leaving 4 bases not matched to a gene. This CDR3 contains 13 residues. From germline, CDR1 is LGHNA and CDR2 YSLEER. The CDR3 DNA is TGCGCCAGCAGCCAACAAGGGGGCAGTGAAGCTTTCTTT. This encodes CASSQQGGSEAFF.

CDR3 loop: CASSQTGTGYGYTF. CDR3 in DNA: TGTGCCAGCAGCCAGACCGGGACAGGCTATGGCTACACCTTC. The chain joins TRBV5-6 to TRBJ1-2, with 8 bases fitting TRBD1. V lost 4 bases and J lost 4; bases outside the gene matches: 6. CDR1 is SGHDT, CDR2 YYEEEE, per germline. The CDR3 runs to 14 residues. The whole variable domain, filled in from reference TRBV5-6 and TRBJ1-2, reads DAGVTQSPTHLIKTRGQQVTLRCSPKSGHDTVSWYQQALGQGPQFIFQYYEEEERQRGNFPDRFSGHQFPNYSSELNVNALLLGDSALYLCASSQTGTGYGYTFGSGTRLTVV.

The CDR3 nucleotides read TGTGCCACCAGCAGAGAAGGAGGGTCTGGGGCCAACGTCCTGACTTTC. Protein product: CATSREGGSGANVLTF. The rearrangement uses TRBV15 and TRBJ2-6, with D tentatively TRBD2 (6 bases). The CDR3 extends over 16 amino acids. V was trimmed by 0 bases and J by 1 base, leaving 7 bases between them. CDR1 is LNHNV, CDR2 YYDKDF, per germline (reference sequence).

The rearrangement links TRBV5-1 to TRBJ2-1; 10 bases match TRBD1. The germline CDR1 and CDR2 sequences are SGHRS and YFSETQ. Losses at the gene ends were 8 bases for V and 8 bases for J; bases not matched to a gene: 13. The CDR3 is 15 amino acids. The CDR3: CASQTGTGDWDEQFF. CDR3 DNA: TGCGCCAGTCAAACCGGGACAGGGGACTGGGATGAGCAGTTCTTC.

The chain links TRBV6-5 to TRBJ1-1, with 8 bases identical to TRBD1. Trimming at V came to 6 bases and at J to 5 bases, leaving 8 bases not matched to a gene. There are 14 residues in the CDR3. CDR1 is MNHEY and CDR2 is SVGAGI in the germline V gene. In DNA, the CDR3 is TGTGCCAGCAGCCTCGGACAGGGCTGGACTGAAGCTTTCTTT. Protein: CASSLGQGWTEAFF.

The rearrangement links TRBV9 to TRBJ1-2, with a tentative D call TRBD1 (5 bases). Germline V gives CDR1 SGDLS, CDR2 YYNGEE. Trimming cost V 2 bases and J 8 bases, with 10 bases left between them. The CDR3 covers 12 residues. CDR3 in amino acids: CASSVGTRGYTF. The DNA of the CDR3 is TGTGCCAGCAGCGTCGGGACCCGCGGCTACACCTTC.

In DNA form, the CDR3 reads TGTGCCAGCAGCCCAGGTCCCCGTTTCAACCAAGAGACCCAGTACTTC. This translates into CASSPGPRFNQETQYF. The V call is TRBV28, the J call TRBJ2-5; D remains unclear. The CDR3 runs 16 residues. V lost 6 bases and J lost 0, with 17 bases in between. Per germline, CDR1 MDHEN and CDR2 SYDVKM.

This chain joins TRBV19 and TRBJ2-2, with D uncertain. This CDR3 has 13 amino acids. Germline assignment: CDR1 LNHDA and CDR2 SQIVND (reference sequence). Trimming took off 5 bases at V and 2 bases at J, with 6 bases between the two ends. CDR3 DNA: TGTGCCAGTAGTCAGCACAACACCGGGGAGCTGTTTTTT. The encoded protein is CASSQHNTGELFF.

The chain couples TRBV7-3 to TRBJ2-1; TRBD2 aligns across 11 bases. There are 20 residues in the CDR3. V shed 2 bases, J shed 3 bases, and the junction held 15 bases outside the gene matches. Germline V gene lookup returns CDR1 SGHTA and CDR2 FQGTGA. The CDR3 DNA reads TGTGCCAGCAGCTTACGGCTAGCGGGGGGCTCCGATGATTTCTACAATGAGCAGTTCTTC. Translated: CASSLRLAGGSDDFYNEQFF.

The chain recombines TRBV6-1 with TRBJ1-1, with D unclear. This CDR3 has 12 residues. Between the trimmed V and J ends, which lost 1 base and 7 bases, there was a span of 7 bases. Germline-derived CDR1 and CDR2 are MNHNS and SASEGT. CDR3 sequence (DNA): TGTGCCAGCAGTGAAGAGGGCGGTGAAGCTTTCTTT. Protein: CASSEEGGEAFF.

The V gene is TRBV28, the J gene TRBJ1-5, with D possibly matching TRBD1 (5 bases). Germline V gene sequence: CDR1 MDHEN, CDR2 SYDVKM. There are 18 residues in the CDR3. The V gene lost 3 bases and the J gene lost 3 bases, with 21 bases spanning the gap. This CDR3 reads CASSLGDQSGTANQPQHF. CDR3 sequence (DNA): TGTGCCAGCAGTTTGGGGGACCAAAGTGGAACCGCCAATCAGCCCCAGCATTTT.

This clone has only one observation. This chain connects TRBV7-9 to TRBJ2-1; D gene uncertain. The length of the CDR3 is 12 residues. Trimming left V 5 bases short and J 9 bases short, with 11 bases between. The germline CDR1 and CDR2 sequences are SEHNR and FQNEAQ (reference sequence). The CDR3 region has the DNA TGTGCCAGCAGCCAGGACCGTCTTGAGCAGTTCTTC. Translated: CASSQDRLEQFF. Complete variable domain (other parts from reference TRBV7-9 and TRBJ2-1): DTGVSQNPRHKITKRGQNVTFRCDPISEHNRLYWYRQTLGQGPEFLTYFQNEAQLEKSRLLSDRFSAERPKGSFSTLEIQRTEQGDSAMYLCASSQDRLEQFFGPGTRLTVL.

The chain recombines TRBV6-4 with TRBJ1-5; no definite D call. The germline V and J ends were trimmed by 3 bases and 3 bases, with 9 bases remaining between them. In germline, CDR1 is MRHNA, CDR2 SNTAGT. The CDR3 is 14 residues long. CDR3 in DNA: TGTGCCAGCAGTGAGGATCAGGCCAATCAGCCCCAGCATTTT. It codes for CASSEDQANQPQHF.

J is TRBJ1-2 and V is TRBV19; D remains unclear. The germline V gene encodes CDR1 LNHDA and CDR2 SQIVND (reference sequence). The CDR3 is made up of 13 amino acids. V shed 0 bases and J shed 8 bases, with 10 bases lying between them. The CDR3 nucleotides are TGTGCCAGTAGTATAGACGGAAGCCTAGGCTACACCTTC. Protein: CASSIDGSLGYTF.

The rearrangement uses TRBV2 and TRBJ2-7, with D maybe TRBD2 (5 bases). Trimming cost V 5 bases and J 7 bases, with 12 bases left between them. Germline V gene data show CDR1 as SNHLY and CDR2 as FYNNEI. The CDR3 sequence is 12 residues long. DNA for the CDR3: TGTGCCAGCAGTCCTTGGACGGGGGAGCAGTACTTC. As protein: CASSPWTGEQYF.

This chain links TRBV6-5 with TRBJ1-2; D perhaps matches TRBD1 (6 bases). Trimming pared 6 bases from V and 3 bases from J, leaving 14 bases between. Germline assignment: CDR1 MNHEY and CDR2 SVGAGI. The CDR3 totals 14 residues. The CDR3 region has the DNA TGTGCCAGCAGCTCGGGACATTCGGACTATGGCTACACCTTC. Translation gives CASSSGHSDYGYTF.

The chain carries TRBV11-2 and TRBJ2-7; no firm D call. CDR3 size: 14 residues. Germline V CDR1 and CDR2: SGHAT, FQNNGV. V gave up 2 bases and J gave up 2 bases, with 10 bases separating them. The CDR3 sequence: CASSLYNRAYEQYF. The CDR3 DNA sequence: TGTGCCAGCAGCTTATATAACAGAGCCTACGAGCAGTACTTC.

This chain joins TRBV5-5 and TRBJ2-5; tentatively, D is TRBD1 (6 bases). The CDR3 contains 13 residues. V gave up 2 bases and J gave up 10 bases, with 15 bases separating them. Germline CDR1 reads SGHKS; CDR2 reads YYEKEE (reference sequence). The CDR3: CASSLGTSVDQYF. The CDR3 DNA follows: TGTGCCAGCAGCTTAGGGACATCGGTCGACCAGTACTTC.